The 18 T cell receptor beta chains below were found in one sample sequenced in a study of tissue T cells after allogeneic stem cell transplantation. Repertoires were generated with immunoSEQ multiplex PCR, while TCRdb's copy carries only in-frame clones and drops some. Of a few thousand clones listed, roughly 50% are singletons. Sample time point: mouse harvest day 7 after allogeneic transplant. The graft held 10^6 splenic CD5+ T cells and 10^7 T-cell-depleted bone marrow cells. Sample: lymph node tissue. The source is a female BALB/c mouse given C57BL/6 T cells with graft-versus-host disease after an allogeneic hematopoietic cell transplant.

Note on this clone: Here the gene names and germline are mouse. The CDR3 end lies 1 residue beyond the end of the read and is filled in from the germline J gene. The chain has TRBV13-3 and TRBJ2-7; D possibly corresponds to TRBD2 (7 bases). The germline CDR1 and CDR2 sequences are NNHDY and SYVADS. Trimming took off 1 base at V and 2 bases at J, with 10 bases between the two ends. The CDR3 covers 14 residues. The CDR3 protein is CASSDRGGPYEQYF. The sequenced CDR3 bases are TGTGCCAGCAGTGATAGGGGGGGTCCCTATGAACAGTAC.

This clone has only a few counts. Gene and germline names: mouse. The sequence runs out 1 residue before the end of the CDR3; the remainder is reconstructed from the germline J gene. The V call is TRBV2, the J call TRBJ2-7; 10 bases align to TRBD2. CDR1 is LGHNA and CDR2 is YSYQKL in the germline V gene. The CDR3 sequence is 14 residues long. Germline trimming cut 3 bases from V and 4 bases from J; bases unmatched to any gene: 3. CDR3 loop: CASSHPGLGYEQYF. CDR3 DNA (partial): TGTGCCAGCAGCCACCCGGGACTGGGGTATGAACAGTAC.

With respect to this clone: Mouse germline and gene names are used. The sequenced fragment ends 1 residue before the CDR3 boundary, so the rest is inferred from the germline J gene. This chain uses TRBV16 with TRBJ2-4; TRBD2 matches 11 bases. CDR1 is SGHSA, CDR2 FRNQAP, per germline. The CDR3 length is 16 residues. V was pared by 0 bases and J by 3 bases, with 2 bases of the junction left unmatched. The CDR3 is CASSLELGGRQNTLYF. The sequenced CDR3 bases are TGTGCAAGCAGCTTAGAACTGGGGGGGCGCCAAAACACCTTGTAC.

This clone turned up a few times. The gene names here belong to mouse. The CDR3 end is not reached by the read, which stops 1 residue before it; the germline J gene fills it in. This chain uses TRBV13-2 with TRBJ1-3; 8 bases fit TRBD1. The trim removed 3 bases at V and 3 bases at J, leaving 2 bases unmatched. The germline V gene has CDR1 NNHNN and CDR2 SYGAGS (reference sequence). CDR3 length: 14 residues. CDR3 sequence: CASGARGLGNTLYF. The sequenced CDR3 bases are TGTGCCAGCGGTGCCAGGGGGCTTGGAAATACGCTCTAT.

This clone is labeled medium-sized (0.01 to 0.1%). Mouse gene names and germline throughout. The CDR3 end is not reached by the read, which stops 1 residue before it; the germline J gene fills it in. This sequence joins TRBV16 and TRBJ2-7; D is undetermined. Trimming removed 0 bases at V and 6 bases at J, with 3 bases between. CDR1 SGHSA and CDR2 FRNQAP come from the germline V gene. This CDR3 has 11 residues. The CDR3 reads CASSLDLEQYF. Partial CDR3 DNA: TGTGCAAGCAGCTTAGATCTTGAACAGTAC. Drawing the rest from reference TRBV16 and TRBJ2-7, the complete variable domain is NAGVIQTPRHKVTGKGQEATLWCEPISGHSAVFWYRQTIVQGLEFLTYFRNQAPIDDSGMPKERFSAQMPNQSHSTLKIQSTQPQDSAVYLCASSLDLEQYFGPGTRLTVL.

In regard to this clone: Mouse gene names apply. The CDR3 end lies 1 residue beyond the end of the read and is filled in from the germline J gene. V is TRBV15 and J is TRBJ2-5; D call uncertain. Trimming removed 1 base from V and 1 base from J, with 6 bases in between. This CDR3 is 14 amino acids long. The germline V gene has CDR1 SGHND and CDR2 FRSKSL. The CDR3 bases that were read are TGTGCCAGCAGTTTAGGAGCTTACCAAGACACCCAGTAC. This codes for CASSLGAYQDTQY. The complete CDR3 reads CASSLGAYQDTQYF.

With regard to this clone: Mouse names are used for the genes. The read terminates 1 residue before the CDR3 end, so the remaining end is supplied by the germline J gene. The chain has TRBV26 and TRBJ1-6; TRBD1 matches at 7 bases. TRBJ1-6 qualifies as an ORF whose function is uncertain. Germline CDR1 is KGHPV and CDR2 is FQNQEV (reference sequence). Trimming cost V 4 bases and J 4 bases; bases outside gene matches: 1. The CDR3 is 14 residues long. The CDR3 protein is CASSRGQYNSPLYF. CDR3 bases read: TGTGCCAGCAGTCGGGGACAGTATAATTCGCCCCTCTAC.

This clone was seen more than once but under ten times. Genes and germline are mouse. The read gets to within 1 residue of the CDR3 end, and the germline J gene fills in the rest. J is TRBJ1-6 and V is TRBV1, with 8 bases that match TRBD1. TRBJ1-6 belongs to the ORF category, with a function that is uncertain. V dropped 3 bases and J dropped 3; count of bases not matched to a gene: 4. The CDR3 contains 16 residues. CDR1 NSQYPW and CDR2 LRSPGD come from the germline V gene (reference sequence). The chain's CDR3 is CTCSARDRNYNSPLYF. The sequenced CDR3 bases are TGCACCTGCAGTGCCCGGGACAGGAACTATAATTCGCCCCTCTAC.

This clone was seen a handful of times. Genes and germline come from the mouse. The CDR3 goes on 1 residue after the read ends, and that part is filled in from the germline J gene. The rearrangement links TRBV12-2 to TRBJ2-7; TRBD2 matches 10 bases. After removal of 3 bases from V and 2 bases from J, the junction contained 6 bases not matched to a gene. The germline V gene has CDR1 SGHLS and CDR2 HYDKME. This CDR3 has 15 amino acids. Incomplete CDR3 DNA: TGTGCCAGCTCTTTGGGACTGGGGAGGACCTATGAACAGTAC. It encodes CASSLGLGRTYEQY. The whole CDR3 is CASSLGLGRTYEQYF.

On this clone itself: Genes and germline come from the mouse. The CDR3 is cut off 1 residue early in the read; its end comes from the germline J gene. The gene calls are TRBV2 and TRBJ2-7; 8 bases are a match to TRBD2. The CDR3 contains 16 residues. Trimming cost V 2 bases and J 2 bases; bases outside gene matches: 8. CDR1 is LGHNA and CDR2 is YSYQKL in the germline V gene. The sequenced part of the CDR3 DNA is TGTGCCAGCAGCCAAAGGGGAGGGGGGGGCGCCTATGAACAGTAC. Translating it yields CASSQRGGGGAYEQY. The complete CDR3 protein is CASSQRGGGGAYEQYF.

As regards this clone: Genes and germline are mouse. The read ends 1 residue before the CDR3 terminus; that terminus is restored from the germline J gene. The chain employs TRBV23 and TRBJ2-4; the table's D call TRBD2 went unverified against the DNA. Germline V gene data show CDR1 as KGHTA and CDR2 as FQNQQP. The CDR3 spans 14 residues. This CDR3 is CSSSQSLSQNTLYF. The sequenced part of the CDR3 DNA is TGCTCCAGCAGTCAATCGCTGAGTCAAAACACCTTGTAC.

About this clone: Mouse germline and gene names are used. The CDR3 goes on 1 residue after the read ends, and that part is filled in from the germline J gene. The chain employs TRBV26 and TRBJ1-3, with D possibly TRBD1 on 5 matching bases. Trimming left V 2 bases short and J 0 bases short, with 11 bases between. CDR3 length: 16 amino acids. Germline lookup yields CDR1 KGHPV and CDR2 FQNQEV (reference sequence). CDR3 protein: CASSLPGHFSGNTLYF. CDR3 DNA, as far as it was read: TGTGCCAGCAGTCTGCCTGGACATTTTTCTGGAAATACGCTCTAT. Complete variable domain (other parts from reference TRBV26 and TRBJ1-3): NSKVIQTPRYLVKGQGQKAKMRCIPEKGHPVVFWYQQNKNNEFKFLINFQNQEVLQQIDMTEKRFSAECPSNSPCSLEIQSSEAGDSALYLCASSLPGHFSGNTLYFGEGSRLIVV.

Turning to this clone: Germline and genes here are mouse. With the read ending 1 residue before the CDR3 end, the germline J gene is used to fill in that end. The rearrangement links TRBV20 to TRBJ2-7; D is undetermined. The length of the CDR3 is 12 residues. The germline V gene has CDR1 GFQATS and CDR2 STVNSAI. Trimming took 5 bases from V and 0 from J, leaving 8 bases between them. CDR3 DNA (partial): TGTGGTGCTTCGGAGAGCTCCTATGAACAGTAC. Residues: CGASESSYEQY. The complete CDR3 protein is CGASESSYEQYF.

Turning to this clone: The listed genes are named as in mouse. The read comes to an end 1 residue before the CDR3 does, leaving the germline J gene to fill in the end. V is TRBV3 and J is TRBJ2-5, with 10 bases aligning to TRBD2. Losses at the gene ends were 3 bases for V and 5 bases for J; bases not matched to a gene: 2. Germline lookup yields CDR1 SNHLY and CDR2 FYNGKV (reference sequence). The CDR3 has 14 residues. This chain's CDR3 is CASSFTGGVDTQYF. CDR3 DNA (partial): TGTGCCAGCAGCTTTACTGGGGGGGTAGACACCCAGTAC.

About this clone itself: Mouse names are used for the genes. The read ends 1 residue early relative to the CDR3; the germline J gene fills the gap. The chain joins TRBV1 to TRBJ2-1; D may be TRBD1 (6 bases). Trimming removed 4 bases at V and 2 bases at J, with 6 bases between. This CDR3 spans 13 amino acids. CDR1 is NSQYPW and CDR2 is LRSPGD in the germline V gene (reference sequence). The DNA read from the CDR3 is TGCACCTGCAGTGGACAGGACTATGCTGAGCAGTTC. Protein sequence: CTCSGQDYAEQF. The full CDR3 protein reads CTCSGQDYAEQFF.

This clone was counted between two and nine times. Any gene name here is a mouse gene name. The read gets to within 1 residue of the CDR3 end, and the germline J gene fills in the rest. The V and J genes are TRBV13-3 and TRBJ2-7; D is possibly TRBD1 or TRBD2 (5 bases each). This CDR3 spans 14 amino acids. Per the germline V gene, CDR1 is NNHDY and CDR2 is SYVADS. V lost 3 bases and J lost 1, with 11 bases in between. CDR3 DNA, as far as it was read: TGTGCCAGCAGTGGCCGGGACGGATCCTATGAACAGTAC. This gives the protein CASSGRDGSYEQY. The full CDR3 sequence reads CASSGRDGSYEQYF.

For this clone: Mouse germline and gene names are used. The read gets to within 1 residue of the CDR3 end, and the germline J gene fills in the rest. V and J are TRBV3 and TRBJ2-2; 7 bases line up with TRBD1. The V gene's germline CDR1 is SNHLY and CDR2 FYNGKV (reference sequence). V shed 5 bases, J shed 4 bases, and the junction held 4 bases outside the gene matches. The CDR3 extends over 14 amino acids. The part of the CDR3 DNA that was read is TGTGCCAGCAGCGTGGCAGGGGGCACCGGGCAGCTCTAC. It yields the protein CASSVAGGTGQLY. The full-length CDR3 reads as CASSVAGGTGQLYF. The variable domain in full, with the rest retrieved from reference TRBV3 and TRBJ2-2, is GPKVLQIPSHQIIDMGQMVTLNCDPVSNHLYFYWYKQILGQQMEFLVNFYNGKVMEKSKLFKDQFSVERPDGSYFTLKIQPTALEDSAVYFCASSVAGGTGQLYFGEGSKLTVL.

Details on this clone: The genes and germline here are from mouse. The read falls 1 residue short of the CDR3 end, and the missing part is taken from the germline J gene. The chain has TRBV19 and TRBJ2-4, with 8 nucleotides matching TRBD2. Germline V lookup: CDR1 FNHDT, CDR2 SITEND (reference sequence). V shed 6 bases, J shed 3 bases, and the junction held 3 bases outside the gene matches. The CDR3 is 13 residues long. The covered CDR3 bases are TGTGCCAGCATCGACTGGGGACAAAACACCTTGTAC. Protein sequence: CASIDWGQNTLY. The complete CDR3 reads CASIDWGQNTLYF.